This T cell receptor (beta chain) was sequenced during a study of shared clonotypes between healthy human individuals (dated by TCRdb to the early 2020s). Regarding the study in general: The cohort included three men and a couple of women between 18 and 49 years of age. Leukapheresis yielded between about 0.94 and 9 billion PBMCs per donor. To estimate repertoire size and how much clonotypes are shared between individuals, the study performed deep sequencing of blood TCR repertoires from about five healthy adults. For each donor, three plates each were used for CD4 naive and CD4 memory, two plates were used for CD8 naive, and one plate was used for CD8 memory. To increase sequencing depth and limit assay-specific biases, TCR repertoire library preparation and sequencing were carried out by different laboratories using diverse techniques.

Comment on this clone: No antigen is known for it. No base quality information exists; no much larger clone differs at one position.

CD8 naive samples were obtained by positive selection for CCR7 among CD45RO-negative cells, yielding a CD45RA+CCR7+ population from which TemRA cells were excluded. Donors were healthy HIV-negative adults with no recently reported acute infections or vaccinations. All donors were Caucasian adults living in Nashville, Tennessee, USA. After blood collection by leukapheresis, PBMCs were isolated using Ficoll-Histopaque density gradient centrifugation and then cryopreserved in the vapor phase of liquid nitrogen. Purity and quantity of every magnetically sorted T cell population were checked by analytical flow cytometry. Genomic DNA was isolated from each sorted fraction and quantified by UV absorbance on a Nanodrop 2000c. TCR CDR3 regions were amplified from genomic DNA by multiplex PCR using the deep immunoSEQ assay. Extracted genomic DNA from each cell subset was spread evenly across all wells of several immunoSEQ 96-well plates, with each plate serving as a replicate. For sorted subsets, approximately 200 ng of genomic DNA, equivalent to 25,000 to 35,000 T cell genomes, went into each replicate PCR. Purified libraries were measured with a Qubit 3.0 fluorometer, size-checked on a Bioanalyzer 2100, and measured again with the KAPA Library Quantification kit. Every immunoSEQ 96-well plate was sequenced on a dedicated single-read 150-cycle Illumina NextSeq 550 flow cell. Per the source publication's procedure: Because the immunoSEQ output included only junctional sequences and no quality scores, the filtering could not be the same as the filtering used for full-length reads. To assign V/J genes and CDR3, sequences were annotated against IMGT germline references using PyIR, a Python wrapper for IgBLAST v1.9. Any read was removed if the V/J assignment was weak (E-value above 1e-6), the CDR3 was missing, or the read contained stop codons, out-of-frame junctions, or ambiguous translated residues. V3J clonotypes were defined as sequences sharing the same inferred V gene, J gene, and CDR3 amino acid sequence. Percentage overlap between repertoires was computed as shared unique clonotypes divided by the size of the smaller repertoire. RTK rarefaction, the Chao1 estimator, and Recon v2.1 estimates of unobserved clonotypes were used to assess repertoire richness. Generation probabilities for all TCRbeta clonotypes obtained by the gDNA method from a handful of donors were computed using OLGA. TCRdb re-hosts the immuneACCESS table, in-frame sequences only. Its copies lack some clones; in the studies checked, an unresolved V gene accounts for under half of them, and the cause for the rest is not known. Clonal size and the V and J genes are those of that table, whereas D and trimming came from the DNA. In this sample the table shows hundreds of thousands of clones, about 95% of which occur a single time. Together, the top ten hold about 0.11% of the sample.

Points the paper makes about the study in general: Incomplete sequencing was indicated by rarefaction of sorted-subset datasets, despite the large sequencing depth. Across a handful of donors, around 5% of naive CD4, approximately 3.6% of naive CD8, about 2.3% of memory CD4, and roughly 0.41% of memory CD8 clonotypes were shared. Sampling was limited to blood, and TCR repertoires in tissue likely differ from TCR repertoires in blood. Based on pairwise subsampling, the degree of clonotype sharing among donors was expected to be affected by sequencing depth. Estimated clonotype richness was generally larger for naive than for memory subsets. Higher generation probabilities were observed for clonotypes shared by all four sorted-subset donors than for non-shared clonotypes. Because the study included only a small number of donors, the genetic and exposure-history diversity represented was limited.

Cut back by 3 bases and 4 bases, the V and J ends lie 20 bases apart. The CDR3, from cysteine to phenylalanine, totals 16 residues. Only the CDR3 DNA is retained, 48 bases long and in frame from the first base. As encoded in the germline V gene, CDR1 is SGHTS while CDR2 is YDEGEE. The sequencing sample was made of naive CD8+ T cells sorted from blood. The meaning of the sample's cell subset or site label: CD45RA+CCR7+. The rearrangement combines TRBV5-8 with TRBJ2-7, with TRBD1 as a weak D call on 6 bases. This TCR came from a woman aged 25 to 39 in good health. The CDR3 reads CASSSSIQTGKYEQYF. The DNA reads as follows: TGTGCCAGCAGCTCCTCCATACAGACAGGAAAATACGAGCAGTACTTC.